The following is a TCR beta chain sequence with its context. V was clipped by 7 bases and J by 5 bases, with 11 bases between them. CDR3 size: 12 residues. Germline assignment: CDR1 SGHRS and CDR2 YFSETQ. Clones were sequenced by immunoSEQ multiplex PCR, and TCRdb holds only the in-frame ones, with some missing. The top ten hold 3.3% of the sample, which has some 70,000 clones, more than 85% seen once. This sample is drawn from a study of T cell changes during pregnancy in multiple sclerosis. The chain couples TRBV5-1 to TRBJ2-3; D call uncertain. The specimen was peripheral blood, collected before pregnancy. This receptor was taken from a female donor with multiple sclerosis, enrolled in a pregnancy study. CDR3 sequence reads: CASAEELDTQYF. CDR3 sequence (DNA): TGCGCCAGCGCCGAGGAGTTAGATACGCAGTATTTT.